This TCR beta chain is drawn from a study of cytomegalovirus exposure and HLA in healthy donors. Study-level information: The platform used for the 120 or so validation repertoires matched that of the 600 to 800 first-cohort repertoires, a later analysis reported. General study findings and limits: Cytomegalovirus-associated TCR beta chains were listed, numbering around 150. Testing in vitro showed a few CMV-associated chains specific for CMV antigens.

The repertoire was sequenced with immunoSEQ multiplex PCR; TCRdb's copy has only in-frame clones and lacks some. Of 110,000 or so clones in the sample, approximately 94% were seen once. Regarding this clone: Its antigen is not known.

The TCR was taken from a woman aged 18-29 years in good health and CMV-seronegative. The specimen was PBMCs.

The CDR3 loop is CASSPSAGGNYGYTF. CDR3 bases: TGTGCCAGCAGCCCGTCCGCGGGTGGAAATTATGGCTACACCTTC. This chain connects TRBV5-5 to TRBJ1-2, with unresolved D. Trimming took 4 bases from V and 5 from J, leaving 18 bases between them. The CDR3 has 15 residues. Per germline, CDR1 SGHKS and CDR2 YYEKEE (reference sequence).